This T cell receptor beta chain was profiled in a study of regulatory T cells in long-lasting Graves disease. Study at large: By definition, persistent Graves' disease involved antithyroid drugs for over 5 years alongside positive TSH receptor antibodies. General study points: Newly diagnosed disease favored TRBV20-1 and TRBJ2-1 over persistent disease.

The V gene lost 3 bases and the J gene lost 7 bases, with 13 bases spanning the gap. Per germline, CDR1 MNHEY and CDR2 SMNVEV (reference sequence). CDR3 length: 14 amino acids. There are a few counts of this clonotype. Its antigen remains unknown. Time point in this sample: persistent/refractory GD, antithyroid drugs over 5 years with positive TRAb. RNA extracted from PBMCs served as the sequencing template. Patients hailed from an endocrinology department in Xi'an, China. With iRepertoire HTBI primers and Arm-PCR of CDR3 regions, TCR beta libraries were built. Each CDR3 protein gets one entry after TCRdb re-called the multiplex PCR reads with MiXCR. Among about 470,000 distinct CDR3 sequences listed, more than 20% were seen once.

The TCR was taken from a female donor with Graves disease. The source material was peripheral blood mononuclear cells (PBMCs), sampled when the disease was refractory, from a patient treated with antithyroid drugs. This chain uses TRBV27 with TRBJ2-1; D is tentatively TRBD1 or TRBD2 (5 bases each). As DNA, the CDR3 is TGTGCCAGCAGTTTCACGGGACCACTGAATGAGCAGTTCTTC. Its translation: CASSFTGPLNEQFF.